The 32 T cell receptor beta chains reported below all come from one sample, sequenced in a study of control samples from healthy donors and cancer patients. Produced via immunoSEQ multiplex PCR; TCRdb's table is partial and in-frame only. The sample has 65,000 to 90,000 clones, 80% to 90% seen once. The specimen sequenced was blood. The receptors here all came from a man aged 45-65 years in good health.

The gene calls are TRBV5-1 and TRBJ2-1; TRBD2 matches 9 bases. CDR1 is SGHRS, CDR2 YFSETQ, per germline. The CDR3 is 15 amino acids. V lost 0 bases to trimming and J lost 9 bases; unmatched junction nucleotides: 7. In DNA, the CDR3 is TGCGCCAGCAGCTTGGATCCTAGCGGGATGGTTGAGCAGTTCTTC. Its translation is CASSLDPSGMVEQFF.

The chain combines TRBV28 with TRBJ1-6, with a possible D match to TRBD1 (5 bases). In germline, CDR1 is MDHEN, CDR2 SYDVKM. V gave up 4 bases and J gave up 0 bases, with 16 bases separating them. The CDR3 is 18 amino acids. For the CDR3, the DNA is TGTGCCAGCAGTTCCCCGGGGCGTCGAGGCTCCTATAATTCACCCCTCCACTTT. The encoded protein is CASSSPGRRGSYNSPLHF.

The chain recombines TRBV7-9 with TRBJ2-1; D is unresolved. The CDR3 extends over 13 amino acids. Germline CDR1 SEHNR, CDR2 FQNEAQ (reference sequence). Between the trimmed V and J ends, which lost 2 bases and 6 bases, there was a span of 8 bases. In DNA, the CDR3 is TGTGCCAGCAGCTTATCCACGTCCAATGAGCAGTTCTTC. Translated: CASSLSTSNEQFF.

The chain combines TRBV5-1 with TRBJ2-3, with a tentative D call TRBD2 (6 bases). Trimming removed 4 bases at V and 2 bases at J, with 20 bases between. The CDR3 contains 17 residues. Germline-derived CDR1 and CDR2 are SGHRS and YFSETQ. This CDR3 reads CASSLEGFGQNTDTQYF. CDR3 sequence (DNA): TGCGCCAGCAGCCTGGAGGGGTTTGGTCAGAACACAGATACGCAGTATTTT.

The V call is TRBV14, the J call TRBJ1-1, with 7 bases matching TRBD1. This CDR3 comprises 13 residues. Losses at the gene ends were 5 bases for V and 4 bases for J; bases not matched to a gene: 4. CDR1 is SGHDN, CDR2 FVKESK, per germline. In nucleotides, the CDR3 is TGTGCCAGCAGCTTGGGACAGCGCACTGAAGCTTTCTTT. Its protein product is CASSLGQRTEAFF. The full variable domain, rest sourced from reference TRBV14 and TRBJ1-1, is EAGVTQFPSHSVIEKGQTVTLRCDPISGHDNLYWYRRVMGKEIKFLLHFVKESKQDESGMPNNRFLAERTGGTYSTLKVQPAELEDSGVYFCASSLGQRTEAFFGQGTRLTVV.

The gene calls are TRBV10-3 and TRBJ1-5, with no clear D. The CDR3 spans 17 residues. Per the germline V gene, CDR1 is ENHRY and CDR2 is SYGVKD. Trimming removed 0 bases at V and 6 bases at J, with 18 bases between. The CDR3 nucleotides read TGTGCCATCAGTGAGTCGATCGGCCCGGGGATCGTTCAGCCCCAGCATTTT. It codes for CAISESIGPGIVQPQHF.

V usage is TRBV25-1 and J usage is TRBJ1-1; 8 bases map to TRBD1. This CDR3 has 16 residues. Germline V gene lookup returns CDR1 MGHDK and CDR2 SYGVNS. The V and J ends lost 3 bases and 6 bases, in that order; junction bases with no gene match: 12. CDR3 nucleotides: TGTGCCAGCAGTGAGCCCGGGACAGGTTCCTCGGCTGAAGCTTTCTTT. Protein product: CASSEPGTGSSAEAFF.

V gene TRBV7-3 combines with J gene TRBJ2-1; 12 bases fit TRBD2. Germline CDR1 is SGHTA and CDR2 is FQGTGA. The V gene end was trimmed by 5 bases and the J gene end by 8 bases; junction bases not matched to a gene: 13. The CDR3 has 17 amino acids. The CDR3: CASSPGTSGPPKDEQFF. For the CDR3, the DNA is TGTGCCAGCAGCCCTGGGACTAGCGGGCCGCCAAAGGATGAGCAGTTCTTC.

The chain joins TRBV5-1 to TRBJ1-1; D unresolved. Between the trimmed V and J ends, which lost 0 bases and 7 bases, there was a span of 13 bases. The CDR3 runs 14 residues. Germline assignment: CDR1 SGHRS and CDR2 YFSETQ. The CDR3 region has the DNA TGCGCCAGCAGCTTGGCCTCGACAATCGGTGAAGCTTTCTTT. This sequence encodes CASSLASTIGEAFF.

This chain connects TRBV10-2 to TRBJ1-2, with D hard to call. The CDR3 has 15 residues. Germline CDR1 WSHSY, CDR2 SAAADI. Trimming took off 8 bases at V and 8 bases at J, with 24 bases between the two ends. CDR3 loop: CASLKLGPGLWGYTF. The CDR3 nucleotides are TGCGCCAGCCTGAAACTTGGGCCAGGCCTTTGGGGCTACACCTTC.

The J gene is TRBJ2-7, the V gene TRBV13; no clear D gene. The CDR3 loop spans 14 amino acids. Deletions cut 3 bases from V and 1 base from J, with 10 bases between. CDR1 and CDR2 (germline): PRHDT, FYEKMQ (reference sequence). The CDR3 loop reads CASSFSAGSYEQYV. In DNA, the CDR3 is TGTGCCAGCAGCTTCTCTGCCGGGTCCTACGAGCAGTACGTC.

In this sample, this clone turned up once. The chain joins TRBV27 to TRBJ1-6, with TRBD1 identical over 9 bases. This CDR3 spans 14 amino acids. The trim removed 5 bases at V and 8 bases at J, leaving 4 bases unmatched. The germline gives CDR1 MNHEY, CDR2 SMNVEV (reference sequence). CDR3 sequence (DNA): TGTGCCAGCAGTCCGCGACAGGGGGATTCACCCCTCCACTTT. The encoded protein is CASSPRQGDSPLHF.

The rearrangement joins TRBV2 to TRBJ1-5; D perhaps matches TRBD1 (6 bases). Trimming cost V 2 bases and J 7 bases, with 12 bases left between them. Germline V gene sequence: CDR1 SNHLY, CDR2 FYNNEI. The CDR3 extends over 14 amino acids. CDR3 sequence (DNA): TGTGCCAGCAGTGAACGGCTCAGGGGACAGCCCCAGCATTTT. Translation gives CASSERLRGQPQHF.

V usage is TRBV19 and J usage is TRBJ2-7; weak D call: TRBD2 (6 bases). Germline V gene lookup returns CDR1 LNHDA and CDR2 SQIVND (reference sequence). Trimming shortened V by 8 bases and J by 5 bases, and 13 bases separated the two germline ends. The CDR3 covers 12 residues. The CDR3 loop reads CASPGLSHEQYF. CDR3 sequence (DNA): TGTGCCAGTCCGGGACTTAGCCACGAGCAGTACTTC.

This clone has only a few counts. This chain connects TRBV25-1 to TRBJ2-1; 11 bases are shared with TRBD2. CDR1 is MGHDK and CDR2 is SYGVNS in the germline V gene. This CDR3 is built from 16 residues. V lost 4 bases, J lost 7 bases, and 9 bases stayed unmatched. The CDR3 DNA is TGTGCCAGCAGTGCAGCGACTAGCGGGACTAGGAATGAGCAGTTCTTC. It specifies CASSAATSGTRNEQFF.

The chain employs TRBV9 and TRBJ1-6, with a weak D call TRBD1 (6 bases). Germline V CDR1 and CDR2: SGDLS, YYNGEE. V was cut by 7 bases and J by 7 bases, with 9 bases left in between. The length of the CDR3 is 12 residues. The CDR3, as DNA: TGTGCCAGCCAGGGGCCCAATTCACCCCTCCACTTT. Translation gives CASQGPNSPLHF.

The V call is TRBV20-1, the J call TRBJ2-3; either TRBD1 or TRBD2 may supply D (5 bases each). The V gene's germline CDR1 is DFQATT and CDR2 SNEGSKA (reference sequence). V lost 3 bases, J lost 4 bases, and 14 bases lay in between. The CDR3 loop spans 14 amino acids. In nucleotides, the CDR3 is TGCAGTGCTAGTCGGGACCGCGGTCCAGATACGCAGTATTTT. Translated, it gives CSASRDRGPDTQYF.

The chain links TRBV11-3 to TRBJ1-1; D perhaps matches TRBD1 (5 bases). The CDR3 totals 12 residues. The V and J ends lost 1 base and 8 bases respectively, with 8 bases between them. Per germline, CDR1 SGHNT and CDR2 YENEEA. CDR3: CASSLGAGEAFF. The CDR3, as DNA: TGTGCCAGCAGCTTAGGGGCAGGGGAAGCTTTCTTT.

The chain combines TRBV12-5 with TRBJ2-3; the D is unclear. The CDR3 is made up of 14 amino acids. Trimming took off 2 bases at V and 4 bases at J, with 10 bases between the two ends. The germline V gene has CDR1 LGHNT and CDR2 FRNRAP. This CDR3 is CASGLYLGSDTQYF. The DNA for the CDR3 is TGTGCTAGTGGTTTGTATTTGGGCTCAGATACGCAGTATTTT.

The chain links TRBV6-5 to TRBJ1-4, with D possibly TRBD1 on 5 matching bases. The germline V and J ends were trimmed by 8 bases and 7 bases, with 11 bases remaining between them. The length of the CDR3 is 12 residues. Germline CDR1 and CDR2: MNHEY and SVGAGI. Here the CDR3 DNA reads TGTGCCAGCGGGGGGGACGGTGAAAAACTGTTTTTT. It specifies CASGGDGEKLFF.

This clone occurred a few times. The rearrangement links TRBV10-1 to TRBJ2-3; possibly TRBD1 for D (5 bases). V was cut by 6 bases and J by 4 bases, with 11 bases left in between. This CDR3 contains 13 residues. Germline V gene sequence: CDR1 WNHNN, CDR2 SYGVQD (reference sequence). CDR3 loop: CASSGRGADTQYF. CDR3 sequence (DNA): TGCGCCAGCAGCGGTAGGGGCGCAGATACGCAGTATTTT.

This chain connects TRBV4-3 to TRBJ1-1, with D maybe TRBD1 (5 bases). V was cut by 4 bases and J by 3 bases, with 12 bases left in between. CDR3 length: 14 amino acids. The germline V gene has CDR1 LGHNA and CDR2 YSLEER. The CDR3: CASSRAGPDTEAFF. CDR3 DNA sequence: TGCGCCAGCAGCCGGGCAGGGCCAGACACTGAAGCTTTCTTT.

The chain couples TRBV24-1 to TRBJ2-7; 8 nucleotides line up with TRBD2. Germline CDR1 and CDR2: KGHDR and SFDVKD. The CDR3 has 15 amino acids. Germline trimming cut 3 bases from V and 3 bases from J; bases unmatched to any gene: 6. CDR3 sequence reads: CATSDTGGPRYEQYF. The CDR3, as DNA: TGTGCCACCAGTGATACGGGAGGGCCTCGCTACGAGCAGTACTTC.

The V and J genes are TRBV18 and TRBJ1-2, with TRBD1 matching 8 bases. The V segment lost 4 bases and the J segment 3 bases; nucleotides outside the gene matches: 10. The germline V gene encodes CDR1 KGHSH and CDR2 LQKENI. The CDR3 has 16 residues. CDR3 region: CASSLRQGSWDYGYTF. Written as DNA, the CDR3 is TGTGCCAGCTCACTCCGACAGGGGTCTTGGGACTATGGCTACACCTTC.

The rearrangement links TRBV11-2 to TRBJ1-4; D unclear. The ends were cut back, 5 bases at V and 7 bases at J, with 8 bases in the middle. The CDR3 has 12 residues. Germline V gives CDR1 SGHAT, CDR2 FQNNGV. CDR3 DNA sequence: TGTGCCAGCAGCCGCTCTGCTGAAAAACTGTTTTTT. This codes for CASSRSAEKLFF.

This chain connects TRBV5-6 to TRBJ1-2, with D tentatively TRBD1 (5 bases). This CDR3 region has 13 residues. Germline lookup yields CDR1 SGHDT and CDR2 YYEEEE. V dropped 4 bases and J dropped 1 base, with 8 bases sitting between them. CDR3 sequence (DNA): TGTGCCAGCAGCCCCGGGGGTAACTATGGCTACACCTTC. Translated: CASSPGGNYGYTF.

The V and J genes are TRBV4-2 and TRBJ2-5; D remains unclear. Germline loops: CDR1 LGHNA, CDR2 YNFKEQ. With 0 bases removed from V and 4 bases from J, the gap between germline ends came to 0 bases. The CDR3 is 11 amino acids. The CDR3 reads CASSQEETQYF. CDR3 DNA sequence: TGTGCCAGCAGCCAAGAAGAGACCCAGTACTTC.

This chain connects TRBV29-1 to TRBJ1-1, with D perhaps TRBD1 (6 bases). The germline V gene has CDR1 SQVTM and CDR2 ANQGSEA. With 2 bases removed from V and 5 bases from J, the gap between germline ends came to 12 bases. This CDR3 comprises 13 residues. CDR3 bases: TGCAGCGTTGAATGGGGAGGGGGGACTGAAGCTTTCTTT. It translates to CSVEWGGGTEAFF.

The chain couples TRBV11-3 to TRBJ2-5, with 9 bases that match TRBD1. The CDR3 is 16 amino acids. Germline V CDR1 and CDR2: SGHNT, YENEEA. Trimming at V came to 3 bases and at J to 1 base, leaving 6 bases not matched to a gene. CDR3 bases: TGTGCCAGCAGCTTGGCCGGGACAGGGTTCCAAGAGACCCAGTACTTC. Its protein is CASSLAGTGFQETQYF.

DNA for the CDR3: TGTGCCAGCAGCCCATTAGCGGGAGAGGTAGAGACCCAGTACTTC. Amino acid sequence: CASSPLAGEVETQYF. This chain uses TRBV7-3 with TRBJ2-5; 9 positions agree with TRBD2. The CDR3 covers 15 residues. The germline CDR1 and CDR2 sequences are SGHTA and FQGTGA. Germline trimming cut 5 bases from V and 4 bases from J; bases unmatched to any gene: 8.

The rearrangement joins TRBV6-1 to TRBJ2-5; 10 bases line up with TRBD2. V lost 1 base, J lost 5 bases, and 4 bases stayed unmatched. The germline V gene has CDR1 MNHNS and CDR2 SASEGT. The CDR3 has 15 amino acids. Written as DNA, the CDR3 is TGTGCCAGCAGTGAAGGACTAGCGGGTAGGGAGACCCAGTACTTC. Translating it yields CASSEGLAGRETQYF.

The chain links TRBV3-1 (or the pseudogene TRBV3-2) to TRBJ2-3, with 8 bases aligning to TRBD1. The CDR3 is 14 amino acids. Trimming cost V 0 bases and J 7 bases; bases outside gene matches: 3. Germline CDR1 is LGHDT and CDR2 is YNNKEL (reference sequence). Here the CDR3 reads CASSQDYRGNTQYF. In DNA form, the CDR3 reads TGTGCCAGCAGCCAAGATTACAGGGGGAATACGCAGTATTTT.